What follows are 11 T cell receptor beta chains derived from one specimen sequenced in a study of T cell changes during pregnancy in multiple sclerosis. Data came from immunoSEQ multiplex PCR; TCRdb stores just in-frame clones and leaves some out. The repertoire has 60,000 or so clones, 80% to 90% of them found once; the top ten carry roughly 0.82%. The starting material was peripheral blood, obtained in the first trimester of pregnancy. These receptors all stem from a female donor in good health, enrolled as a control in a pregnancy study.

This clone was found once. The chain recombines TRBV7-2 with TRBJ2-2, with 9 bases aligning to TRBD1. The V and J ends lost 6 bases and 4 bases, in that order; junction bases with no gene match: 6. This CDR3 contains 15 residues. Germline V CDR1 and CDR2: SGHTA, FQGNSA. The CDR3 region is CASRITGGITGELFF. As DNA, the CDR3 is TGTGCCAGCAGAATCACAGGGGGCATCACCGGGGAGCTGTTTTTT.

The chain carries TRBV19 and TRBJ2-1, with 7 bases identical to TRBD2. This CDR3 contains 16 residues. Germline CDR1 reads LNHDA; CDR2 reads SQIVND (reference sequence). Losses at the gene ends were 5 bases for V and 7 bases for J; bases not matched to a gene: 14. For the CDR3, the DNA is TGTGCCAGTAGTTATAGGGACGGCGGGGGAGGGAATGAGCAGTTCTTC. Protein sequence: CASSYRDGGGGNEQFF.

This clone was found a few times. CDR3 nucleotides: TGTGCCTGGAGTGTAATTTCGGGACAGGGAGGCTACACCTTC. This encodes CAWSVISGQGGYTF. This chain connects TRBV30 to TRBJ1-2, with 9 positions matching TRBD1. In germline, CDR1 is GTSNPN, CDR2 SVGIG (reference sequence). This CDR3 contains 14 residues. Losses at the gene ends were 0 bases for V and 8 bases for J; bases not matched to a gene: 7.

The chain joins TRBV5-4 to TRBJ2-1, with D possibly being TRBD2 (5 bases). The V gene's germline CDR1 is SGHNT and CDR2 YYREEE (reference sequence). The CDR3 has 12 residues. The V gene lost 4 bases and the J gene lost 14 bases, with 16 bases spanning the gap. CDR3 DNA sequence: TGTGCCAGCAGCCCTCTTGAGGGTTGGGAGTTCTTC. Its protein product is CASSPLEGWEFF.

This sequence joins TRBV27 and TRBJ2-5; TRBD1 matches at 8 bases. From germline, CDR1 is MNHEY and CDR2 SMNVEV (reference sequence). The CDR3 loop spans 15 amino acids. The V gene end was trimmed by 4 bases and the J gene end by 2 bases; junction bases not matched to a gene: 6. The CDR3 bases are TGTGCCAGCAGTTCATCCGACAGGGGTCAAGAGACCCAGTACTTC. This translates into CASSSSDRGQETQYF.

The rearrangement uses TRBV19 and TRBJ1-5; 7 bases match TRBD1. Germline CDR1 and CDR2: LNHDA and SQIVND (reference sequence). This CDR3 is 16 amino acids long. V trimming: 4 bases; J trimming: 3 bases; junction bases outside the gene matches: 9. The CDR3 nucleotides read TGTGCCAGTAGTAAACGACAGGGAGGACCCAATCAGCCCCAGCATTTT. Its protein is CASSKRQGGPNQPQHF.

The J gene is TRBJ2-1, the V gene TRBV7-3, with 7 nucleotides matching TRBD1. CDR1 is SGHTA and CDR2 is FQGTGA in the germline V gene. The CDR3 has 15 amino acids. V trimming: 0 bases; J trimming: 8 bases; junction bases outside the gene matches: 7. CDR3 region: CASSLTGQLFDEQFF. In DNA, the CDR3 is TGTGCCAGCAGCTTAACGGGACAGTTATTCGATGAGCAGTTCTTC.

CDR3 in DNA: TGTGCCAGCACCCGGCGACAGCAGAACACTGAAGCTTTCTTT. Its protein is CASTRRQQNTEAFF. This chain connects TRBV2 to TRBJ1-1, with D perhaps TRBD1 (5 bases). CDR3 length: 14 amino acids. Germline V lookup: CDR1 SNHLY, CDR2 FYNNEI. V was cut by 7 bases and J by 1 base, with 13 bases left in between.

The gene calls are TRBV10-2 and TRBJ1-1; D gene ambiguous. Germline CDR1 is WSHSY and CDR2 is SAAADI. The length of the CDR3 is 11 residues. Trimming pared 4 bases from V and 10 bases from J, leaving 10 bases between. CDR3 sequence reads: CASSGRTGAFF. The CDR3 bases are TGCGCCAGCAGTGGCCGAACCGGAGCTTTCTTT.

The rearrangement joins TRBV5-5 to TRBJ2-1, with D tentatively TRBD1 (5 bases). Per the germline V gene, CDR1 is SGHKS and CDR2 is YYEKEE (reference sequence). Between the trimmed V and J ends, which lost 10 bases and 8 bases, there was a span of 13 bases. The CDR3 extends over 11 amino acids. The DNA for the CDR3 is TGTGCCTCGTACTCAGGGTATGAGCAGTTCTTC. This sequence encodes CASYSGYEQFF. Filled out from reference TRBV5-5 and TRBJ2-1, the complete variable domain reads DAGVTQSPTHLIKTRGQQVTLRCSPISGHKSVSWYQQVLGQGPQFIFQYYEKEERGRGNFPDRFSARQFPNYSSELNVNALLLGDSALYLCASYSGYEQFFGPGTRLTVL.

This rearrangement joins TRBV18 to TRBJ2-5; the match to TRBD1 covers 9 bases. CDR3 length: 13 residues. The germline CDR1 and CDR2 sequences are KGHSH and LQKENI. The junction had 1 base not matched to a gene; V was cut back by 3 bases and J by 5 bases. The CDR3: CASSPGQGETQYF. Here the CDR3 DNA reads TGTGCCAGCTCACCCGGACAGGGGGAGACCCAGTACTTC.